This entry lists 13 T cell receptor beta chains sequenced from one sample in a study of blood T cell repertoires in COVID-19. The protocol was immunoSEQ multiplex PCR, while the TCRdb copy is restricted to in-frame clones and leaves out a portion. The table shows 100,000 to 150,000 clones, with 85% occurring only once. Sequenced sample: peripheral blood. The receptors derive from a man older than 75 with active or convalescent COVID-19.

The chain joins TRBV29-1 to TRBJ2-2; D call uncertain. The CDR3 consists of 11 residues. The germline V gene encodes CDR1 SQVTM and CDR2 ANQGSEA. V shed 4 bases and J shed 3 bases, with 3 bases lying between them. CDR3 sequence reads: CSVAYTGELFF. The DNA for the CDR3 is TGCAGCGTTGCGTACACCGGGGAGCTGTTTTTT.

This clone was found once. The chain links TRBV5-6 to TRBJ2-2, with D possibly being TRBD2 (6 bases). Germline V CDR1 and CDR2: SGHDT, YYEEEE. CDR3 length: 14 amino acids. Trimming shortened V by 0 bases and J by 6 bases, and 9 bases separated the two germline ends. The CDR3 nucleotides are TGTGCCAGCAGCTTGGTTGCGGGGTCCGGGGAGCTGTTTTTT. Amino acid sequence: CASSLVAGSGELFF.

The V call is TRBV29-1, the J call TRBJ1-2; no clear D. V was trimmed by 7 bases and J by 5 bases, leaving 17 bases between them. The CDR3 loop spans 13 amino acids. Germline V gives CDR1 SQVTM, CDR2 ANQGSEA. The CDR3 DNA sequence: TGCAGCGATGCGCGAGCTGACAAATATGGCTACACCTTC. This encodes CSDARADKYGYTF.

The V and J genes are TRBV9 and TRBJ2-5, with 7 bases matching TRBD1. Germline CDR1 is SGDLS and CDR2 is YYNGEE. The CDR3 is made up of 15 amino acids. Losses at the gene ends were 2 bases for V and 2 bases for J; bases not matched to a gene: 6. The CDR3 loop reads CASSVTGTAQETQYF. The CDR3 region has the DNA TGTGCCAGCAGCGTGACTGGGACAGCGCAAGAGACCCAGTACTTC.

The gene calls are TRBV5-1 and TRBJ2-3; D is unresolved. The length of the CDR3 is 15 residues. Trimming cost V 4 bases and J 0 bases, with 12 bases left between them. Per the germline V gene, CDR1 is SGHRS and CDR2 is YFSETQ. The CDR3 DNA sequence: TGCGCCAGCAGCCATGCTAACCCTAGCACAGATACGCAGTATTTT. It is translated as CASSHANPSTDTQYF.

This chain connects TRBV19 to TRBJ2-2; possibly TRBD2 for D (5 bases). The V gene's germline CDR1 is LNHDA and CDR2 SQIVND (reference sequence). Trimming cost V 1 base and J 4 bases, with 13 bases left between them. CDR3 length: 16 residues. CDR3 amino acids: CASSIVGGAGTGELFF. CDR3 bases: TGTGCCAGTAGTATAGTAGGAGGTGCTGGCACCGGGGAGCTGTTTTTT.

V is TRBV6-5 and J is TRBJ1-2, with a tentative D call TRBD1 (6 bases). In germline, CDR1 is MNHEY, CDR2 SVGAGI. V was pared by 4 bases and J by 4 bases, with 10 bases between. The CDR3 extends over 13 amino acids. Here the CDR3 DNA reads TGTGCCAGCAGTTCACAGGGCAGCTATGGCTACACCTTC. It codes for CASSSQGSYGYTF.

The chain combines TRBV25-1 with TRBJ2-3; D unclear. The CDR3 runs 16 residues. Germline values: CDR1 MGHDK, CDR2 SYGVNS. V lost 3 bases to trimming and J lost 0 bases, with 13 bases between them. CDR3: CASSDPAAPSTDTQYF. In nucleotides, the CDR3 is TGTGCCAGCAGTGACCCCGCGGCTCCTAGCACAGATACGCAGTATTTT.

The rearrangement joins TRBV13 to TRBJ2-5; D is uncertain. The V and J ends lost 1 base and 2 bases respectively, with 8 bases between them. The germline CDR1 and CDR2 sequences are PRHDT and FYEKMQ (reference sequence). The CDR3 length is 14 residues. The CDR3 spells CASSLVTVQETQYF. CDR3 nucleotide sequence: TGTGCCAGCAGCTTAGTTACAGTTCAAGAGACCCAGTACTTC.

This sequence joins TRBV15 and TRBJ1-6; D is undetermined. The ends were cut back, 5 bases at V and 7 bases at J, with 9 bases in the middle. CDR1 is LNHNV and CDR2 is YYDKDF in the germline V gene (reference sequence). This CDR3 spans 13 amino acids. In DNA form, the CDR3 reads TGTGCCACCAGCGGACTGCAAAATTCACCCCTCCACTTT. Encoded protein: CATSGLQNSPLHF.

The chain combines TRBV7-9 with TRBJ1-1; 7 bases match TRBD1. The CDR3 has 17 residues. With V trimmed by 3 bases and J by 13 bases, 23 bases remained unmatched. The germline V gene has CDR1 SEHNR and CDR2 FQNEAQ (reference sequence). The CDR3 reads CASSFGLYTGATLQGFF. CDR3 in DNA: TGTGCCAGCAGCTTTGGTCTATACACAGGGGCCACGCTTCAGGGTTTCTTT. The full variable domain, its missing parts supplied by reference TRBV7-9 and TRBJ1-1, is DTGVSQNPRHKITKRGQNVTFRCDPISEHNRLYWYRQTLGQGPEFLTYFQNEAQLEKSRLLSDRFSAERPKGSFSTLEIQRTEQGDSAMYLCASSFGLYTGATLQGFFGQGTRLTVV.

The rearrangement links TRBV24-1 to TRBJ2-1; 10 bases map to TRBD2. Germline CDR1 and CDR2: KGHDR and SFDVKD. Trimming removed 5 bases from V and 9 bases from J; junction bases left unmatched: 12. The CDR3 totals 16 residues. The CDR3 nucleotides are TGTGCCACCAGTGTAATCAGCGGGAGGGCCGATAGTGAGCAGTTCTTC. This encodes CATSVISGRADSEQFF.

The chain has TRBV5-1 and TRBJ2-2; possible D gene TRBD1, 5 bases. Germline assignment: CDR1 SGHRS and CDR2 YFSETQ. This CDR3 has 14 residues. The V end lost 0 bases, the J end lost 2 bases, and 5 bases lay between the germline ends. CDR3 nucleotide sequence: TGCGCCAGCAGCTTGGGGGGCAACACCGGGGAGCTGTTTTTT. Its protein is CASSLGGNTGELFF.